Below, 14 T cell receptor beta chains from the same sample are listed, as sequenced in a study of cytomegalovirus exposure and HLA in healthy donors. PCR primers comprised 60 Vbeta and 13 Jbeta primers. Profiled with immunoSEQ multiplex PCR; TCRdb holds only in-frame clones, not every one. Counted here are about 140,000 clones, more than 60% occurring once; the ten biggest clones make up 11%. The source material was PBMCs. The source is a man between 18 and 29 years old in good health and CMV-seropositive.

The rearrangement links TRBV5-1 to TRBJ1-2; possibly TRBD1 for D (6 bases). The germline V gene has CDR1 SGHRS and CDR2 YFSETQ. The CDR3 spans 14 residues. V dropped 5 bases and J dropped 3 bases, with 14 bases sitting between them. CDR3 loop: CASSRDISDYGYTF. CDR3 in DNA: TGCGCCAGCAGTAGGGACATTTCCGACTATGGCTACACCTTC.

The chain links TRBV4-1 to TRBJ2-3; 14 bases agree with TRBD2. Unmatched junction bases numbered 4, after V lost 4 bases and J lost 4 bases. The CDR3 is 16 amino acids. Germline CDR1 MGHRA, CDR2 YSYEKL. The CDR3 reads CASSLRLAGGPDTQYF. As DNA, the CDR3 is TGCGCCAGCAGCCTCAGACTAGCGGGAGGGCCAGATACGCAGTATTTT.

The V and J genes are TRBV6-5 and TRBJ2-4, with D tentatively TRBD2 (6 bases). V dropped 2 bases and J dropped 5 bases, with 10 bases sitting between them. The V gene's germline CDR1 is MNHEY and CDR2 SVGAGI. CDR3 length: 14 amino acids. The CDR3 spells CASSYEDYQNIQYF. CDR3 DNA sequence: TGTGCCAGCAGTTACGAGGACTACCAAAACATTCAGTACTTC.

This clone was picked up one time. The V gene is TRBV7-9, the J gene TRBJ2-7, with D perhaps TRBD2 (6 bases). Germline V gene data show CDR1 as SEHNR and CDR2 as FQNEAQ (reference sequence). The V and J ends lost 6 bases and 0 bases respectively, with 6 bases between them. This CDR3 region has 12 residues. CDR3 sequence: CASREGSYEQYF. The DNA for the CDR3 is TGTGCCAGCAGGGAGGGCTCCTACGAGCAGTACTTC.

The CDR3 DNA sequence: TGTGCCAGCAGTTACTCACTAGCGGGGTTCCAAGAGACCCAGTACTTC. It translates to CASSYSLAGFQETQYF. The chain has TRBV6-5 and TRBJ2-5; 10 bases are shared with TRBD2. V shed 0 bases and J 1 base; nucleotides not matched to a gene: 2. This CDR3 has 16 residues. CDR1 MNHEY and CDR2 SVGAGI come from the germline V gene.

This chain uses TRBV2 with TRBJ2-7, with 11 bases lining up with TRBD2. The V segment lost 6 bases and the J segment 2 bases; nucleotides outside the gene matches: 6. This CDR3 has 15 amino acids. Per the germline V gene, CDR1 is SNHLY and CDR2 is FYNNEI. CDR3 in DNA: TGTGCCAGCAGAGGTAGCGGGAGGGGGACCTACGAGCAGTACTTC. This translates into CASRGSGRGTYEQYF.

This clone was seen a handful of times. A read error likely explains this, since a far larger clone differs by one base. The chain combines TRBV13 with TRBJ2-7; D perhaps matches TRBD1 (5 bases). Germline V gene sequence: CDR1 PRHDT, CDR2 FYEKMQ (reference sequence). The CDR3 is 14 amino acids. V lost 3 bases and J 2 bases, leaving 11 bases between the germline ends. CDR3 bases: TGTGCCAGCAGCTTGGAAGGCAGGGCCTACGAGCAGTACTTC. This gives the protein CASSLEGRAYEQYF.

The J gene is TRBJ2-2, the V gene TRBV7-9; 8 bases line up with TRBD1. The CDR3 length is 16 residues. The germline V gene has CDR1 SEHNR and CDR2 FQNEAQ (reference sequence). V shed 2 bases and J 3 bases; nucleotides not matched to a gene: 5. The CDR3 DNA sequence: TGTGCCAGCAGCTTAATCGGGACAGGCCACACCGGGGAGCTGTTTTTT. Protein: CASSLIGTGHTGELFF.

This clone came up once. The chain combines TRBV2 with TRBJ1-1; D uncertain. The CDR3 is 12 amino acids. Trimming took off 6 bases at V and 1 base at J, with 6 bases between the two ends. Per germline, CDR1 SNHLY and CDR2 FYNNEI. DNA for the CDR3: TGTGCCAGCAGAAGACAGAACACTGAAGCTTTCTTT. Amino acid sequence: CASRRQNTEAFF.

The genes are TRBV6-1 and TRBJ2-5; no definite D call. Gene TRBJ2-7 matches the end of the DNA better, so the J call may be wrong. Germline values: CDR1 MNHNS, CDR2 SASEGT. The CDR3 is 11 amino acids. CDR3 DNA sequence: TGTGCCAGCAGCAATTACTACGAGCAGTACTTC. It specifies CASSNYYEQYF.

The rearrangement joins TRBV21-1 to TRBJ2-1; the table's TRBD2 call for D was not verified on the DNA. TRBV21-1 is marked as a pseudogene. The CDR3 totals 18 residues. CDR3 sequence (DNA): TGTGCCAGCACCCTTCCGGGACTAGCGGGACAATCCTACAATGAGCAGTTCTTC. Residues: CASTLPGLAGQSYNEQFF.

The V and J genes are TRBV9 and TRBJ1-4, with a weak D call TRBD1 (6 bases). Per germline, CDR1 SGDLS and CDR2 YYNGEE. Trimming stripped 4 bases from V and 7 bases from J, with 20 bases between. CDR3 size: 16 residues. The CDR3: CASSSLPGGAGEKLFF. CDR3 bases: TGTGCCAGCAGCTCCCTCCCGGGGGGCGCGGGTGAAAAACTGTTTTTT.

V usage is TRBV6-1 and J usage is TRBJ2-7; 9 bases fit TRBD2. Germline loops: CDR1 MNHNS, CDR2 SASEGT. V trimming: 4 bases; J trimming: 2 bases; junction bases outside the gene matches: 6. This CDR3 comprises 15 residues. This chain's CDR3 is CASSALAGTPYEQYF. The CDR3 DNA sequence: TGTGCCAGCAGTGCCCTAGCGGGAACACCCTACGAGCAGTACTTC.

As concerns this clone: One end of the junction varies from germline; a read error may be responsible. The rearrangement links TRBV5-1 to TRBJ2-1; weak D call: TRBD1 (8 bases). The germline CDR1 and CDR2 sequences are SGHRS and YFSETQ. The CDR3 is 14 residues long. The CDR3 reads CARSGTGVYNAQFF. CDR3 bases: TGCGCCAGGAGCGGGACAGGAGTCTACAATGCGCAGTTCTTC.